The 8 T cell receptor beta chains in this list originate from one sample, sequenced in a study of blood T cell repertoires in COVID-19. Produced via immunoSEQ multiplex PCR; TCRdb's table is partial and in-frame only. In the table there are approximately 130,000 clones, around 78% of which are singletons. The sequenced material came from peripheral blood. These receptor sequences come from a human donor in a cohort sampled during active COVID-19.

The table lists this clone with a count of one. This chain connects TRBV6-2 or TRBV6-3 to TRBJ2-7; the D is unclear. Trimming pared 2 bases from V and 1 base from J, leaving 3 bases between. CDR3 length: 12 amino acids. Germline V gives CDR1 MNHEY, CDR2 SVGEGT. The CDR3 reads CASSYQSYEQYF. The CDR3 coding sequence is TGTGCCAGCAGTTACCAATCCTACGAGCAGTACTTC.

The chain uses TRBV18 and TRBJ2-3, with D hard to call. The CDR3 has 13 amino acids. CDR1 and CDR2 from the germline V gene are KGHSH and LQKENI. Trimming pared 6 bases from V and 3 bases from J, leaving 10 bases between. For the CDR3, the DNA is TGTGCCAGCTCTATCGTCGGGACAGATACGCAGTATTTT. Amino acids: CASSIVGTDTQYF.

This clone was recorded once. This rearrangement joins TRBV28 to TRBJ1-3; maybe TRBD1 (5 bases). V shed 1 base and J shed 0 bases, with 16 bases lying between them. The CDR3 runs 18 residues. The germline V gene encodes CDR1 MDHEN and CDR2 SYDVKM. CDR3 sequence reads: CASSLLGLGMNSGNTIYF. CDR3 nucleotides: TGTGCCAGCAGTTTATTGGGGCTGGGTATGAACTCTGGAAACACCATATATTTT.

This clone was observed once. CDR3 sequence reads: CATRDRGGYGYTF. The CDR3 nucleotides read TGTGCCACCCGGGACAGGGGCGGCTATGGCTACACCTTC. The chain combines TRBV19 with TRBJ1-2; TRBD1 matches 10 bases. Germline assignment: CDR1 LNHDA and CDR2 SQIVND (reference sequence). This CDR3 region has 13 residues. The ends lost 10 bases at V and 4 bases at J; junction bases unmatched: 6.

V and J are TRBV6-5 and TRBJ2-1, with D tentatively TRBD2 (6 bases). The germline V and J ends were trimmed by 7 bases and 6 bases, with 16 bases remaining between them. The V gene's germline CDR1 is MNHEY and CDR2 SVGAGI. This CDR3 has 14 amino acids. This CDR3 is CASTPLAKANEQFF. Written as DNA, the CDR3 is TGTGCCAGCACTCCACTAGCTAAAGCCAATGAGCAGTTCTTC.

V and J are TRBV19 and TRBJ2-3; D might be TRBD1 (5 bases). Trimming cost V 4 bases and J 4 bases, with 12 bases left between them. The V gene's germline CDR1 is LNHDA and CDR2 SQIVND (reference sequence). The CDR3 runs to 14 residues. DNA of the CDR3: TGTGCCAGTAGTAAAGGGGCGCAGGCAGATACGCAGTATTTT. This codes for CASSKGAQADTQYF.

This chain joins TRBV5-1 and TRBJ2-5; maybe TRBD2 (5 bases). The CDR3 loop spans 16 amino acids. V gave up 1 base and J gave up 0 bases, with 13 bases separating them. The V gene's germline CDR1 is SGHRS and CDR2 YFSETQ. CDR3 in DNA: TGCGCCAGCAGCTTGCATTTTCGGGGAAACCAAGAGACCCAGTACTTC. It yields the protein CASSLHFRGNQETQYF.

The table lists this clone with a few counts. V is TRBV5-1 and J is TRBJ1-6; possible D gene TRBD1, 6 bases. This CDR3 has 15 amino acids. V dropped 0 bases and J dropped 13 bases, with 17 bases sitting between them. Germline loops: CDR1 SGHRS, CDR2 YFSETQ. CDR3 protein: CASSLALGAGLPLHF. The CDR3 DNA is TGCGCCAGCAGCTTGGCCCTGGGGGCAGGACTGCCCCTCCACTTT.